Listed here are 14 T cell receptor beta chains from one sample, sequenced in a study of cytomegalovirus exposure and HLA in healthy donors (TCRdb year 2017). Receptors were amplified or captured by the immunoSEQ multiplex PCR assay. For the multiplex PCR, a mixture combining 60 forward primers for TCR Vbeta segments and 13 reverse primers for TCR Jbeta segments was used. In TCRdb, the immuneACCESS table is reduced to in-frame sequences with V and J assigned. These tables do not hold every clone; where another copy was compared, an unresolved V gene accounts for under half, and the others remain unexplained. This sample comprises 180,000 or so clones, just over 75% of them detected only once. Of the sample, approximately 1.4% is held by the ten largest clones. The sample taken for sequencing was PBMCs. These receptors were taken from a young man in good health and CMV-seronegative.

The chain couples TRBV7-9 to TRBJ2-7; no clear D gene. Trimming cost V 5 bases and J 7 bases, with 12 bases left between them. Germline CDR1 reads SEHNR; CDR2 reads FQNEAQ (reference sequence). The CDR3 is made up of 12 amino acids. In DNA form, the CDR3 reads TGTGCCAGCAGCCCAACAGCAGGAGAGCAGTACTTC. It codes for CASSPTAGEQYF.

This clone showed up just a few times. CDR3: CASSQDGVEGYGYTF. In DNA, the CDR3 is TGTGCCAGCAGCCAAGATGGCGTGGAGGGCTATGGCTACACCTTC. This chain connects TRBV4-2 to TRBJ1-2; D gene unclear. V was shortened by 0 bases and J by 4 bases, with 12 bases between the two germline ends. Germline-derived CDR1 and CDR2 are LGHNA and YNFKEQ. This CDR3 region has 15 residues.

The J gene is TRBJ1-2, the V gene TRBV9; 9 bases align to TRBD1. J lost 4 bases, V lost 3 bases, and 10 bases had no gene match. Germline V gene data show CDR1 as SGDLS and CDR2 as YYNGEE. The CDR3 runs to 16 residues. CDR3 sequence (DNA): TGTGCCAGCAGCGCCCATGGGACAGGGAGTTCCTATGGCTACACCTTC. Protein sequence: CASSAHGTGSSYGYTF.

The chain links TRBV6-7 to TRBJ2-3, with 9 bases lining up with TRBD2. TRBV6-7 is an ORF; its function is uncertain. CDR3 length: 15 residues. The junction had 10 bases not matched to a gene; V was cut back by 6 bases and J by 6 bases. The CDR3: CASSYGTSRADTQYF. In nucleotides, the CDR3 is TGTGCCAGCAGCTACGGGACTAGCCGAGCGGATACGCAGTATTTT.

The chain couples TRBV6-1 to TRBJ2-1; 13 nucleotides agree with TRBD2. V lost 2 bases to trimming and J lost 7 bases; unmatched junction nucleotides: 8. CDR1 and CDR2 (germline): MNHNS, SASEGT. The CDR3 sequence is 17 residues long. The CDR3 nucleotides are TGTGCCAGCAGTGAACAAACTAGCGGGGGGGAAGTAAATGAGCAGTTCTTC. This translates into CASSEQTSGGEVNEQFF.

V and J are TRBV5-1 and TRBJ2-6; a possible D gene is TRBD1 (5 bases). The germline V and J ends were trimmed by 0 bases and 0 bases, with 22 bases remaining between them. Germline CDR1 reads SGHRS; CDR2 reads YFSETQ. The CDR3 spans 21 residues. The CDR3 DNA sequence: TGCGCCAGCAGCTTGGAAGCTCCAGGGCTAACTTCTAGCTCTGGGGCCAACGTCCTGACTTTC. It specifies CASSLEAPGLTSSSGANVLTF.

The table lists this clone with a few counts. CDR3 amino acids: CASSYSRGEKLFF. CDR3 sequence (DNA): TGTGCCAGCAGTTACTCAAGGGGTGAAAAACTGTTTTTT. This rearrangement joins TRBV6-5 to TRBJ1-4; possibly TRBD1 for D (5 bases). The CDR3 has 13 amino acids. V lost 0 bases and J 7 bases, leaving 6 bases between the germline ends. Germline assignment: CDR1 MNHEY and CDR2 SVGAGI.

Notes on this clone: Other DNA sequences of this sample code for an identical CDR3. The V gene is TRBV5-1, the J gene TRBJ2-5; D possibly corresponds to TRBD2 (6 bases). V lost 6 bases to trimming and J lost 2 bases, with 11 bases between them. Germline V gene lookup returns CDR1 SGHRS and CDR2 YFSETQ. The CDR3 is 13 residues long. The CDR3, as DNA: TGCGCCAGCACCGATAGCGGTCAAGAGACCCAGTACTTC. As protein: CASTDSGQETQYF.

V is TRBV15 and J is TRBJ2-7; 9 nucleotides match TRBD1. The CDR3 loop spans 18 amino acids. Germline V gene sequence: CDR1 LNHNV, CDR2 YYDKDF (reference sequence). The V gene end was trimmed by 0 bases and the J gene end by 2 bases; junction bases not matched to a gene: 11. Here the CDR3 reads CATSRDLKGQGKAYEQYF. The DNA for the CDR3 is TGTGCCACCAGCAGAGATTTAAAGGGACAGGGAAAGGCCTACGAGCAGTACTTC.

The DNA for the CDR3 is TGTGCTAGTGGTTTCGACAGGGGGCGCCCCGGGGAGCTGTTTTTT. Translating it yields CASGFDRGRPGELFF. The chain employs TRBV12-5 and TRBJ2-2; 10 nucleotides align to TRBD1. The CDR3 length is 15 residues. Unmatched junction bases numbered 4, after V lost 3 bases and J lost 6 bases. Germline CDR1 and CDR2: LGHNT and FRNRAP. The whole variable domain, filled in from reference TRBV12-5 and TRBJ2-2, reads DARVTQTPRHKVTEMGQEVTMRCQPILGHNTVFWYRQTMMQGLELLAYFRNRAPLDDSGMPKDRFSAEMPDATLATLKIQPSEPRDSAVYFCASGFDRGRPGELFFGEGSRLTVL.

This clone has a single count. The CDR3 here is CASSVVPGRGGELFF. DNA for the CDR3: TGTGCCAGCAGCGTAGTTCCAGGGCGAGGAGGGGAGCTGTTTTTT. The rearrangement uses TRBV9 and TRBJ2-2; D may be TRBD1 (5 bases). V dropped 0 bases and J dropped 8 bases, with 14 bases sitting between them. Germline lookup yields CDR1 SGDLS and CDR2 YYNGEE. The CDR3 loop spans 15 amino acids. The complete variable domain, with remaining parts taken from reference TRBV9 and TRBJ2-2, reads DSGVTQTPKHLITATGQRVTLRCSPRSGDLSVYWYQQSLDQGLQFLIQYYNGEERAKGNILERFSAQQFPDLHSELNLSSLELGDSALYFCASSVVPGRGGELFFGEGSRLTVL.

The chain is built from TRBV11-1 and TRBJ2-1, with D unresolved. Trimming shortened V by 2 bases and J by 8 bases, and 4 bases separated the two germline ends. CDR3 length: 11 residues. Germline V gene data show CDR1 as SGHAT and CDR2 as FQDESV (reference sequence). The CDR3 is CASSLSYEQFF. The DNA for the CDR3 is TGTGCCAGCAGCTTATCCTATGAGCAGTTCTTC.

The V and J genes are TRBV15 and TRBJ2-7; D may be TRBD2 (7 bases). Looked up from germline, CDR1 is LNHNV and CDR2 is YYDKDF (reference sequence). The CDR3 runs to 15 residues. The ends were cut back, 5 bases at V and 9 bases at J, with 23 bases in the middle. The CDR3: CATSLYVQGRAGQYF. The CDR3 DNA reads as TGTGCCACCAGCTTGTACGTTCAGGGGAGGGCTGGGCAGTACTTC.

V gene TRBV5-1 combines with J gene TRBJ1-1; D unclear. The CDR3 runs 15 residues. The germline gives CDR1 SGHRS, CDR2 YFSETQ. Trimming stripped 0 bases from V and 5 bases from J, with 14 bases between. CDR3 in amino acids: CASSLVAGAGTEAFF. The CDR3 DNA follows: TGCGCCAGCAGCTTGGTTGCGGGCGCGGGAACTGAAGCTTTCTTT. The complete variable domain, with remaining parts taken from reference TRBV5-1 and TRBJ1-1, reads KAGVTQTPRYLIKTRGQQVTLSCSPISGHRSVSWYQQTPGQGLQFLFEYFSETQRNKGNFPGRFSGRQFSNSRSEMNVSTLELGDSALYLCASSLVAGAGTEAFFGQGTRLTVV.